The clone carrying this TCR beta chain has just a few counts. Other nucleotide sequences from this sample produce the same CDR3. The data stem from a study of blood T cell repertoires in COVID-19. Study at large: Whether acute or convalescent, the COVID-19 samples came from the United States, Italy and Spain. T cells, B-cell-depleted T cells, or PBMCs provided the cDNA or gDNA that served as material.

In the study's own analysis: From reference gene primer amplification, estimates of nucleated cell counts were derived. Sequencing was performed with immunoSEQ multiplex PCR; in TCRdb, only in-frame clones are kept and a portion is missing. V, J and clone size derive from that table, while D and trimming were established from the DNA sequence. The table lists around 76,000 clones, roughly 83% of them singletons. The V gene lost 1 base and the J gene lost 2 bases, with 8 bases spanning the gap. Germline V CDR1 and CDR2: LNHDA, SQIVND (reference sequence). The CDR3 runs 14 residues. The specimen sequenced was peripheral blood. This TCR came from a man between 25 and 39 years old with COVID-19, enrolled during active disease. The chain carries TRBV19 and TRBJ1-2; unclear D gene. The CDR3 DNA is TGTGCCAGTAGTATAGGGCGGGGAAACTATGGCTACACCTTC. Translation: CASSIGRGNYGYTF.